This T cell receptor beta chain derives from a study of blood T cell repertoires in COVID-19 (dated by TCRdb to between 2020 and 2021). Context from the whole study: Samples covering the acute and convalescent phases of COVID-19 were provided by collaborators in the United States, Italy and Spain. HLA class I and class II types, where available, came from metadata supplied by the sample provider rather than from assay-based typing. Deeply sampled blood TCRbeta repertoires from subjects exposed to, actively infected with, or recovered from COVID-19 were included in the dataset. Sample metadata almost always included a de-identified subject ID, COVID-19 status, age in years and sex. A freely available public database, intended as a resource for researchers studying the immune response to SARS-CoV-2, is where the repertoires were released. The material from the prospective study consisted of cDNA or gDNA derived from T cells, B-cell-depleted T cells, or PBMCs. The samples were drawn from the first 160 participants of the ongoing ImmuneRACE study and from 1,254 subjects provided by 6 global collaborators. Study-wide findings and limitations: Clinical and demographic metadata were provided uncurated, with the amount varying by source and participant.

Collaborating institutions collected whole blood in K2EDTA tubes following their own protocols. For TCRbeta analysis, collaborator samples were shipped as frozen whole blood, as isolated PBMCs, or as DNA extracted from either sample type. The immunoSEQ Assay, a bias-controlled multiplex PCR, was used to amplify TCRbeta CDR3 regions from genomic DNA. In the source study's methods: The number of nucleated cells in each sample was estimated from the amplification of reference gene primers within the assay. Sequence reads were collapsed and filtered to measure the absolute abundance of every unique TCRbeta CDR3 rearrangement. For each sample, productive Simpson clonality was calculated as the square root of Simpson's diversity index over productive rearrangements. TCRdb took this table from immuneACCESS and kept in-frame rearrangements with V and J called. Such tables lack part of the clones; where checked against another copy, unresolved V genes explain under half of the gap, and the rest is unexplained. Clonal size and the V and J genes are those of that table, whereas D and trimming came from the DNA. Here the sample has approximately 81,000 clones; roughly 78% occur a single time. The top ten clones comprise around 7.2% of the sample.

In the case of this clone: Its antigen has not been determined. No base quality values were provided; no much bigger clone lies one nucleotide off.

The CDR3 holds 15 amino acids from the cysteine to the phenylalanine. Only the CDR3 part of the read is kept: 45 bases, read in frame from the first base. V sheds 4 bases and J sheds 0 bases, leaving 13 bases between their ends. CDR1 and CDR2 were assigned from the germline V gene as SGHRS and YFSETQ. The sequence came from a human donor in a cohort sampled during active COVID-19. What was sequenced was peripheral blood. This sequence uses TRBV5-1 and TRBJ1-1; the D gene cannot be named for sure. The CDR3 protein is CASSPMTEMNTEAFF. Here is the DNA: TGCGCCAGCAGCCCAATGACGGAGATGAACACTGAAGCTTTCTTT. When the CDR3 is completed using the reference TRBV5-1 and TRBJ1-1 genes on either side, the full variable domain is KAGVTQTPRYLIKTRGQQVTLSCSPISGHRSVSWYQQTPGQGLQFLFEYFSETQRNKGNFPGRFSGRQFSNSRSEMNVSTLELGDSALYLCASSPMTEMNTEAFFGQGTRLTVV.